Following are 15 T cell receptor beta chains from one sample sequenced in a study of HIV-infected patients and healthy controls. A single record per CDR3 protein comes from TCRdb applying MiXCR to the 5' RACE reads. The table includes approximately 64,000 distinct CDR3 sequences, around 21% detected once. The sample consisted of CD4+ T cells from blood. All receptors come from a human donor in good health.

Remarks on this clonotype: This may stem from a read error, because a much larger clone lies one nucleotide away. This chain links TRBV29-1 with TRBJ2-1, with 9 bases matching TRBD1. CDR3 length: 15 amino acids. Germline V gene data show CDR1 as SQVTM and CDR2 as ANQGSEA. The CDR3 DNA sequence: TGCAGCGTTCCCCAAGCGGACAGGGGAATCGATGAGGAGTTCTTC. Protein product: CSVPQADRGIDEEFF.

This clonotype was recorded many times. V usage is TRBV10-2 and J usage is TRBJ2-7; TRBD2 matches 11 bases. Germline V gene lookup returns CDR1 WSHSY and CDR2 SAAADI. Unmatched junction bases numbered 18, after V lost 10 bases and J lost 4 bases. CDR3 length: 17 amino acids. The CDR3 DNA sequence: TGCGCCACCTCATTGAGTCTAGCGGGAGGCGGAGGGTACGAGCAGTACTTC. Translated: CATSLSLAGGGGYEQYF.

This clonotype was detected many times. The chain employs TRBV20-1 and TRBJ2-1, with 9 positions matching TRBD2. There are 19 residues in the CDR3. The V and J ends lost 5 bases and 0 bases, in that order; junction bases with no gene match: 17. Germline CDR1 DFQATT, CDR2 SNEGSKA (reference sequence). As DNA, the CDR3 is TGCAGTGCTGAACCGGGACTAGCCGGACGAAGGAGCTCCTACAATGAGCAGTTCTTC. It is translated as CSAEPGLAGRRSSYNEQFF.

This clonotype was seen many times. The V and J genes are TRBV3-1 and TRBJ2-6, with 7 bases aligning to TRBD1. Germline loops: CDR1 LGHDT, CDR2 YNNKEL (reference sequence). The CDR3 is 15 residues long. The ends lost 3 bases at V and 4 bases at J; junction bases unmatched: 3. The CDR3 here is CASSQTGRGANVLTF. CDR3 nucleotide sequence: TGTGCCAGCAGCCAGACAGGGCGGGGGGCCAACGTCCTGACTTTC.

There are many counts of this clonotype. This sequence joins TRBV6-2 or TRBV6-3 and TRBJ1-2; possible D gene TRBD1, 6 bases. There are 12 residues in the CDR3. Germline-derived CDR1 and CDR2 are MNHEY and SVGEGT. V was clipped by 4 bases and J by 7 bases, with 10 bases between them. CDR3 bases: TGTGCCAGCAGTTCCGACAGGCCTGGCTACACCTTC. Its protein is CASSSDRPGYTF.

This clonotype was counted ten times or more. The V call is TRBV30, the J call TRBJ1-5, with a possible D match to TRBD1 (6 bases). Germline assignment: CDR1 GTSNPN and CDR2 SVGIG (reference sequence). The CDR3 is 15 amino acids. With 0 bases removed from V and 3 bases from J, the gap between germline ends came to 12 bases. CDR3 residues: CAWSVDGGHNQPQHF. CDR3 DNA sequence: TGTGCCTGGAGTGTAGATGGGGGCCACAATCAGCCCCAGCATTTT.

The sample holds a few counts of this clonotype. The V call is TRBV6-2 or TRBV6-3, the J call TRBJ2-3, with TRBD2 as a possible D gene (7 bases). The CDR3 sequence is 16 residues long. With 5 bases removed from V and 8 bases from J, the gap between germline ends came to 23 bases. The germline V gene encodes CDR1 MNHEY and CDR2 SVGEGT. For the CDR3, the DNA is TGTGCCAGCAGTCCCCGCCGGGGGGCGCTTTTTGGTACGCAGTATTTT. This sequence encodes CASSPRRGALFGTQYF.

This clonotype appeared a few times. V and J are TRBV20-1 and TRBJ1-6; the match to TRBD1 covers 7 bases. V was pared by 1 base and J by 7 bases, with 4 bases of the junction left unmatched. Germline values: CDR1 DFQATT, CDR2 SNEGSKA (reference sequence). This CDR3 is built from 14 residues. In DNA, the CDR3 is TGCAGTGCTAGAGCCCGACAGGGCAATTCACCCCTCCACTTT. Translating it yields CSARARQGNSPLHF.

This clonotype was counted between two and nine times. The chain combines TRBV10-3 with TRBJ2-1; weak D call: TRBD1 (6 bases). V shed 8 bases and J shed 0 bases, with 14 bases lying between them. The germline V gene has CDR1 ENHRY and CDR2 SYGVKD. This CDR3 has 15 residues. In DNA, the CDR3 is TGTGCCATCGGAACCGGACAGACCTCCTACAATGAGCAGTTCTTC. Protein: CAIGTGQTSYNEQFF.

The rearrangement joins TRBV19 to TRBJ1-6, with D perhaps TRBD1 (6 bases). Trimming took off 5 bases at V and 11 bases at J, with 22 bases between the two ends. The length of the CDR3 is 16 residues. The germline V gene encodes CDR1 LNHDA and CDR2 SQIVND (reference sequence). The CDR3 reads CASSPWGGDTSPPLHF. In nucleotides, the CDR3 is TGTGCCAGTAGTCCATGGGGGGGGGACACAAGTCCACCCCTCCACTTT.

The rearrangement joins TRBV19 to TRBJ1-1, with D possibly TRBD1 on 6 matching bases. Trimming cost V 6 bases and J 0 bases, with 20 bases left between them. Germline V gene data show CDR1 as LNHDA and CDR2 as SQIVND (reference sequence). This CDR3 spans 17 amino acids. The CDR3 DNA reads TGTGCCAGTAGCCGGGACACCGGAGGGGTGGTGAACACTGAAGCTTTCTTT. The encoded protein is CASSRDTGGVVNTEAFF.

Many counts were recorded for this clonotype. J is TRBJ2-7 and V is TRBV5-1; 9 bases agree with TRBD1. Trimming at V came to 4 bases and at J to 3 bases, leaving 5 bases not matched to a gene. Germline CDR1 and CDR2: SGHRS and YFSETQ. The CDR3 length is 14 residues. The CDR3 nucleotides read TGCGCCAGCAGCGCAGGACAGGGGATCTACGAGCAGTACTTC. As protein: CASSAGQGIYEQYF. Full variable domain (missing parts from reference TRBV5-1 and TRBJ2-7): KAGVTQTPRYLIKTRGQQVTLSCSPISGHRSVSWYQQTPGQGLQFLFEYFSETQRNKGNFPGRFSGRQFSNSRSEMNVSTLELGDSALYLCASSAGQGIYEQYFGPGTRLTVT.

This clonotype has a count of ten or more. The J gene is TRBJ2-3, the V gene TRBV12-3 or TRBV12-4; 12 nucleotides match TRBD2. V lost 7 bases to trimming and J lost 3 bases; unmatched junction nucleotides: 2. The CDR3 extends over 14 amino acids. The CDR3 spells CASKLAGGTDTQYF. CDR3 nucleotides: TGTGCCAGCAAACTAGCGGGGGGTACAGATACGCAGTATTTT.

This clonotype turned up a few times. The chain links TRBV29-1 to TRBJ2-7; 7 nucleotides agree with TRBD2. V lost 3 bases, J lost 2 bases, and 4 bases stayed unmatched. Germline V gene data show CDR1 as SQVTM and CDR2 as ANQGSEA. The CDR3 sequence is 13 residues long. The CDR3 is CSVDVAGAYEQYF. The CDR3 DNA follows: TGCAGCGTTGATGTTGCGGGAGCCTACGAGCAGTACTTC.

J is TRBJ2-3 and V is TRBV5-4, with TRBD2 identical over 13 bases. The length of the CDR3 is 17 residues. The germline V gene has CDR1 SGHNT and CDR2 YYREEE (reference sequence). V lost 3 bases, J lost 2 bases, and 6 bases stayed unmatched. The CDR3 loop reads CASSSGGLAGFTDTQYF. The CDR3 nucleotides read TGTGCCAGCAGCTCGGGGGGACTAGCGGGATTCACAGATACGCAGTATTTT.